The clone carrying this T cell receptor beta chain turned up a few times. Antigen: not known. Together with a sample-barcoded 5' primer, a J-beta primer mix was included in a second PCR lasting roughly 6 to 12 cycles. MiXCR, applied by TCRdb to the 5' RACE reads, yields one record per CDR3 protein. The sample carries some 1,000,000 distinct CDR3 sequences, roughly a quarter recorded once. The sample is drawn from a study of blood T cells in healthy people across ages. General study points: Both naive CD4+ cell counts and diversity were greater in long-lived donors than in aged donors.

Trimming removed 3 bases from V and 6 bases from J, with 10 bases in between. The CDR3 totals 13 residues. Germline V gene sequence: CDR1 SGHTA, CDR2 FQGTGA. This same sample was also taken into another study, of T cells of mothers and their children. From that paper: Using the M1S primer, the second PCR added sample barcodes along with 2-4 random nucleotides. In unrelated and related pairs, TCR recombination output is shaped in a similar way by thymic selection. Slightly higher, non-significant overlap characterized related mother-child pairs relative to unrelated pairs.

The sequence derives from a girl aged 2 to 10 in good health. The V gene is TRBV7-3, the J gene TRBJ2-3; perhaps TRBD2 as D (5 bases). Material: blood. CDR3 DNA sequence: TGTGCCAGCAGCTTCATAACGGGGGATACGCAGTATTTT. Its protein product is CASSFITGDTQYF.